The T cell receptor beta chain under discussion was sequenced for a study of molecular identifiers for immune sequencing clone quantification. Germline values: CDR1 MNHNY, CDR2 SVGAGI (reference sequence). This CDR3 comprises 16 residues. As to this clonotype: Its cognate antigen is unknown. At one of its ends the junction is not consistent with the germline gene, which may arise from a read error.

Library preparation followed earlier protocols using designated TCR primers. TCRdb re-analysed the PCR reads in MiXCR, keeping a single row per CDR3 protein. The repertoire consists of roughly 300,000 distinct CDR3 sequences, with roughly a quarter occurring once and the leading ten covering approximately 0.74%. Overall study results and limits: Clones carrying above 20 RNA copies accounted for over 99% of effector molecules, under 1% in naive cells.

The sample was naive CD8+ T cells from blood, with Jurkat cell RNA spiked in. Subset defined: FACS-sorted CD8+CD4-CCR7+CD45RA+ naive T cells. The genes are TRBV6-6 and TRBJ2-3; D might be TRBD2 (6 bases). The sequence was obtained from a human donor in good health. Some libraries in this study had Jurkat cell RNA spiked in. DNA of the CDR3: TGTGCCAGCGGTTACCTCCGGGACTGGGGCACAGATACGCAGTATTTT. It encodes CASGYLRDWGTDTQYF.